A selection of T cell receptor beta chains follows, all from one sample in a study of blood T cells in healthy people across ages. TCRdb recomputed calls from the 5' RACE reads with MiXCR, one row per CDR3 protein. The repertoire holds 760,000 or so distinct CDR3 sequences, with around a quarter as singletons. This sample was shared with a second study, whose subject was T cells of mothers and their children.

Sequencing input: blood. Every receptor here comes from a boy younger than 18 in good health. Each CDR3 is given with its conserved first and last residue. The D gene is left open where the match is weak. Clone size is given for some rows only: seen once, a few or many times, or a class if the clone is expanded.

TRBV7-2	13	TRBJ1-2	NA	NA	CASSLVRTDGYTF	TGTGCCAGCAGCTTGGTCCGGACCGATGGCTACACCTTC
TRBV6-2/TRBV6-3	13	TRBJ1-2	NA	NA	CASSLGRQGGYTF	TGTGCCAGCAGTCTCGGGAGGCAAGGTGGCTACACCTTC
TRBV27	16	TRBJ1-4	NA	NA	CASSSLAGRVNEKLFF	TGTGCCAGCAGTTCCCTCGCGGGCAGGGTGAATGAAAAACTGTTTTTT
TRBV3-1	14	TRBJ2-2	NA	TRBD1	CASTWTGAGGELFF	TGTGCCAGCACCTGGACAGGGGCGGGCGGGGAGCTGTTTTTT
TRBV28	13	TRBJ1-2	few	NA	CASSLDGRHGYTF	TGTGCCAGCAGCCTAGACGGAAGACATGGCTACACCTTC
TRBV5-6	14	TRBJ1-2	NA	NA	CASSLLRGPYGYTF	TGTGCCAGCAGCTTGTTACGGGGGCCCTATGGCTACACCTTC
TRBV20-1	15	TRBJ2-4	NA	TRBD1	CSAHPGQGLKNIQYF	TGCAGTGCGCACCCGGGACAGGGCCTTAAAAACATTCAGTACTTC
TRBV6-2/TRBV6-3	14	TRBJ2-1	few	TRBD2	CASSKLAGNNEQFF	TGTGCCAGCAGTAAACTAGCGGGGAACAATGAGCAGTTCTTC
TRBV10-3	17	TRBJ2-1	NA	TRBD2	CAINEAVSGGALGEQFF	TGTGCCATCAACGAGGCGGTTAGCGGGGGGGCACTGGGTGAGCAGTTCTTC
TRBV20-1	14	TRBJ2-3	NA	NA	CSAYGASGTDTQYF	TGCAGTGCTTACGGGGCCAGCGGCACAGATACGCAGTATTTT
TRBV2	13	TRBJ2-5	few	TRBD1	CASTADRVWTQYF	TGTGCCAGCACCGCAGACAGGGTGTGGACCCAGTACTTC
TRBV20-1	15	TRBJ1-2	few	TRBD1	CSARDTETGDPKDTF	TGCAGTGCTAGAGATACTGAGACAGGGGACCCCAAGGACACCTTC
TRBV10-3	16	TRBJ2-5	NA	NA	CAISVNSPRSQDTQYF	TGTGCCATCAGTGTCAACAGCCCTAGGTCCCAAGACACCCAGTACTTC
TRBV3-1	15	TRBJ2-1	NA	TRBD2	CASSQGTSGGYEQFF	TGTGCCAGCAGCCAAGGGACTAGCGGGGGCTATGAGCAGTTCTTC
TRBV7-9	13	TRBJ2-7	few	NA	CASSMGVGYEQYF	TGTGCCAGCAGTATGGGGGTGGGCTACGAGCAGTACTTC
TRBV6-5	13	TRBJ1-2	few	NA	CASSYAAVYGYTF	TGTGCCAGCAGTTACGCGGCTGTCTATGGCTACACCTTC
TRBV4-2	17	TRBJ1-4	few	TRBD1	CASSQDSGQSTNEKLFF	TGTGCCAGCAGCCAAGATTCGGGACAGTCAACTAATGAAAAACTGTTTTTT
TRBV28	12	TRBJ2-1	NA	NA	CASSWNYNEQFF	TGTGCCAGCAGTTGGAATTACAATGAGCAGTTCTTC
TRBV7-9	13	TRBJ2-7	NA	NA	CASSSGGDFGQYF	TGTGCCAGCAGCTCAGGAGGGGACTTTGGGCAGTACTTC
TRBV7-9	14	TRBJ2-1	NA	TRBD2	CASSWTSGVPEQFF	TGTGCCAGCAGCTGGACTAGCGGGGTTCCCGAGCAGTTCTTC
TRBV12-3/TRBV12-4	13	TRBJ2-7	many	TRBD2	CASSFGLAYEQYF	TGTGCCAGCAGTTTCGGACTAGCGTACGAGCAGTACTTC
TRBV28	12	TRBJ1-2	NA	NA	CASSGWEYGYTF	TGTGCCAGCTCAGGGTGGGAATATGGCTACACCTTC
TRBV7-3	16	TRBJ2-1	few	TRBD1	CASSPGGASSYNEQFF	TGTGCCAGCAGCCCAGGGGGAGCAAGCTCCTACAATGAGCAGTTCTTC
TRBV10-3	16	TRBJ2-3	many	NA	CASRSGQTTSTDTQYF	TGTGCCTCTAGATCCGGCCAGACTACTTCCACAGATACGCAGTATTTT
TRBV20-1	14	TRBJ1-1	NA	NA	CSARSGATNTEAFF	TGCAGTGCTAGGAGCGGGGCTACGAACACTGAAGCTTTCTTT
TRBV5-1	17	TRBJ2-7	NA	TRBD1	CASSSRQGGDYSYEQYF	TGCGCCAGCAGCTCGCGACAGGGGGGGGACTACTCCTACGAGCAGTACTTC
TRBV24-1	18	TRBJ2-7	NA	TRBD2	CATSDFWTSGDPRNEQYF	TGTGCCACCAGTGATTTCTGGACTAGCGGGGATCCACGGAACGAGCAGTACTTC
TRBV6-1	18	TRBJ2-6	few	NA	CASRETGRLNSGANVLTF	TGTGCCAGCAGGGAGACAGGGAGGCTGAACTCTGGGGCCAACGTCCTGACTTTC
TRBV9	15	TRBJ2-1	few	TRBD2	CASSAPRGGFNEQFF	TGTGCCAGCAGCGCCCCCCGGGGGGGCTTCAATGAGCAGTTCTTC
TRBV20-1	13	TRBJ2-3	few	NA	CSAREAPTDTQYF	TGCAGTGCTAGAGAGGCCCCTACGGATACGCAGTATTTT
TRBV28	17	TRBJ2-5	NA	NA	CASSPTRGGEEQETQYF	TGTGCCAGCAGTCCTACCCGAGGGGGGGAAGAACAAGAGACCCAGTACTTC
TRBV6-4	15	TRBJ2-1	few	NA	CASSDSSSGYNEQFF	TGTGCCAGCAGTGACTCGAGTAGCGGCTACAATGAGCAGTTCTTC
TRBV12-3/TRBV12-4	13	TRBJ2-7	few	NA	CASSLLTSYEQYF	TGTGCCAGCAGTTTGTTGACTTCCTACGAGCAGTACTTC
TRBV18	15	TRBJ2-5	few	NA	CASSPLSVVQETQYF	TGTGCCAGCTCACCCCTTAGCGTAGTCCAAGAGACCCAGTACTTC
TRBV5-1	18	TRBJ2-4	few	TRBD2	CASSPGPLAGARGDIQYF	TGCGCCAGCAGCCCTGGCCCCCTAGCGGGAGCCCGTGGGGACATTCAGTACTTC
TRBV3-1	17	TRBJ2-7	NA	NA	CASSQVSVAGYTYEQYF	TGTGCCAGCAGCCAAGTTTCTGTAGCAGGGTACACCTACGAGCAGTACTTC
TRBV20-1	12	TRBJ2-7	NA	TRBD1	CSASGQVYEQYF	TGCAGTGCGAGCGGACAGGTATACGAGCAGTACTTC
TRBV7-8	14	TRBJ2-7	NA	NA	CASSENRATYEQYF	TGTGCCAGCAGCGAAAACAGGGCTACCTACGAGCAGTACTTC
TRBV4-3	16	TRBJ2-3	NA	NA	CASSQAVDSQGDTQYF	TGCGCCAGCAGCCAAGCGGTCGACAGCCAAGGAGATACGCAGTATTTT
TRBV3-1	14	TRBJ2-5	many	NA	CASSQVWAGETQYF	TGTGCCAGCAGCCAAGTTTGGGCGGGGGAGACCCAGTACTTC
TRBV6-1	14	TRBJ2-3	few	NA	CASIRGPDTDTQYF	TGTGCCAGCATTCGGGGGCCCGACACAGATACGCAGTATTTT
TRBV29-1	12	TRBJ1-1	NA	NA	CSVETLNTEAFF	TGCAGCGTTGAAACGTTGAACACTGAAGCTTTCTTT